This T cell receptor beta chain is from a study of blood T cell repertoires in COVID-19. As handled by the study authors: Quantification of nucleated cells was approximated via reference gene primer amplification. Libraries were prepared by immunoSEQ multiplex PCR; TCRdb keeps only in-frame clonotypes and omits some of them. V and J calls and clone size are given by that table; D and trimming were obtained from the DNA. The table lists around 20,000 clones, 86% of them singletons. This CDR3 has 18 residues. Looked up from germline, CDR1 is SNHLY and CDR2 is FYNNEI. J gave up 0 bases and V 7 bases, and 9 bases lay outside the gene matches.

The rearrangement uses TRBV2 and TRBJ2-2, with TRBD2 matching 12 bases. The sequencing input was peripheral blood. The TCR originated in a man aged 65 to 79 with acute or convalescent COVID-19. CDR3 in DNA: TGTGCCAGCACCGCTGGGGGACTAGCGGGTTCGAACACCGGGGAGCTGTTTTTT. Its protein is CASTAGGLAGSNTGELFF. Variable domain in full (rest from reference TRBV2 and TRBJ2-2): EPEVTQTPSHQVTQMGQEVILRCVPISNHLYFYWYRQILGQKVEFLVSFYNNEISEKSEIFDDQFSVERPDGSNFTLKIRSTKLEDSAMYFCASTAGGLAGSNTGELFFGEGSRLTVL.